This TCR beta chain was identified during a study of blood T cell repertoires in COVID-19. Study-wide background: Nucleic acid was either cDNA or gDNA, and it came from T cells, B-cell-depleted T cells, or PBMCs.

Study processing details: Amplification of reference gene primers was used by the study to estimate nucleated cell counts. The data were produced by immunoSEQ multiplex PCR, yet TCRdb's version contains in-frame clones alone and is incomplete. Clone size and V and J calls were adopted from that table, with D and trimming inferred from the DNA. Of 150,000 to 200,000 clones listed, about 80% were seen once; the top ten hold about a tenth. V dropped 4 bases and J dropped 7 bases, with 26 bases sitting between them. The CDR3 runs 19 residues. Per the germline V gene, CDR1 is MNHEY and CDR2 is SVGEGT. V usage is TRBV6-2 or TRBV6-3 and J usage is TRBJ1-6; D is perhaps TRBD1 (5 bases). Sequenced material: peripheral blood. This TCR derives from a man aged 65 to 79 with active or convalescent COVID-19. Written as DNA, the CDR3 is TGTGCCAGCAGTTCCCGACAGTTTTCGGAGATTCGTATAAATTCACCCCTCCACTTT. Residues: CASSSRQFSEIRINSPLHF.